This TCR beta chain appears in the sequencing data of a study of T cells in Graves' hyperthyroidism and ophthalmopathy (dated by TCRdb to about 2019). Study-wide context: Peripheral blood samples were taken at initial diagnosis, before any treatment was given. For training and testing, the 100 or so patients in the discovery cohort were randomly divided in a 7:3 ratio. The paper reports TCR Vbeta CDR3 sequencing of 130 to 150 peripheral blood samples: approximately 43 ophthalmopathy, fewer than 80 hyperthyroidism and 17 progressor patients. A discovery cohort of about 100 patients, 43 with Graves' ophthalmopathy and approximately 55 with stable Graves' hyperthyroidism, was used to find distinguishing TCR V-J signatures. In several Graves' hyperthyroidism patients, the study also compared T-cell repertoires from thyroid tissue with T-cell repertoires from blood. Prospective prediction of ophthalmopathy was tested in an independent validation cohort of 18 to 20 hyperthyroidism patients and 15 to 17 patients who later progressed to ophthalmopathy. After sampling, hyperthyroidism patients received methimazole starting at 30 mg daily, and ophthalmopathy patients received high-dose intravenous methylprednisolone. The full study reports these points: In cross-validation, a model built on a 13 V-J signature told ophthalmopathy apart from stable hyperthyroidism with approximately 91% sensitivity and about 81% specificity, and in testing the same model reached 80%/75%. No statistical method was used to fix the sample size in advance, and group allocation was not hidden from the investigators. In validation, progression to ophthalmopathy was predicted by the model with roughly 69% sensitivity and 72% to 85% specificity, a median of approximately 6.5 months before onset. Most expanded thyroid clonotypes (frequency above 0.001) were also detected in blood, a finding suggesting that blood repertoires may reflect thyroid immune responses.

The TCR beta CDR3 regions were amplified from RNA transcripts. The first round of RT-PCR for the TCR CDR3 was performed with the HTBI primer set and the Qiagen OneStep RT-PCR kit. Libraries were constructed in a second round of multiplex PCR, after which size selection and purification were performed. The libraries were sequenced on an Illumina HiSeq2000 using paired-end 100 bp reads. Concerning the study's data processing: SOAPnuke was used to process the raw data, with reads discarded if the reads contained adapters or uncalled bases, had a mean Phred below 15, or lacked an exact constant-primer or identifier match. COPE v1.2.5 was used to merge the high-quality paired reads, and each unique nucleotide sequence was defined as a clonotype. MiTCR v1.1 was used to align clonotypes to the IMGT TRBV, TRBD and TRBJ reference segments. The analysis included only V-J combinations with a frequency above 0.0001, which together covered 99.2% of the repertoires. A TCS score was defined as the ratio of F50 (clonal expansion) to E x V (chaos), with BLOSUM62-based TCRdist applied between CDR3 peptides within each V-J. Welch's t-statistics and random forest reduced 450 to 600 V-J features to around 14, which were used in a naive Bayes classifier (R e1071). The public sequencing data were trimmed at Q25 with fastp and processed into clonotypes with MiXCR by TCRdb, which kept only in-frame beta chains. Entries that share a CDR3 protein sequence are merged under the most common genes and DNA. None of the V and J calls come from the authors' own analysis; TCRdb made them. This sample comprises about 510,000 distinct CDR3 sequences, around 15% of them detected only once. Of the sample, roughly 13% is held by the ten largest clones.

The CDR1 and CDR2 encoded by the germline V gene (reference sequence) are LNHDA and SQIVND. V lost 10 bases and J lost 7 bases; the stretch between them is 20 bases long. From the cysteine through the phenylalanine, the CDR3 covers 15 amino acids. Kept here is only the CDR3 DNA, which spans 45 bases and is read in frame from base 1. To note about this clonotype: Its target antigen remains unknown. One base away there is no much larger clone; base qualities are not given.

A patient counted as having stable Graves' hyperthyroidism if no progression to ophthalmopathy occurred over 18 months of follow-up. The hyperthyroidism patients were between 18 and 65 years old and newly diagnosed, with a disease duration of less than 2 months. The study excluded patients with uncontrolled infections, other autoimmune diseases, pregnancy or lactation. Diagnoses were established on the basis of clinical symptoms, serum thyroxine and TRAb, thyroid ultrasound, and orbital computed tomography. PBMCs were separated from over 9 ml of fresh peripheral blood using Ficoll-Paque density gradient centrifugation. Trizol reagent was used to extract total RNA, and RNA quality was then checked on an Agilent 2100 Bioanalyzer.

The clonotype originates from a woman in her 40s with Graves' hyperthyroidism. The source material was blood. The chain was built from TRBV19 and TRBJ1-6, and perhaps TRBD1 as D gene, on 5 matching bases. The CDR3 has the sequence CATTGRPPENSPLHF. The nucleotides are TGTGCCACTACAGGACGCCCGCCGGAAAATTCACCCCTCCACTTT.